These 5 T cell receptor beta chains were all obtained from the same sample, sequenced in a study of T cell repertoires in cytomegalovirus infection. Antigens of these TCRs are unknown. From the reads, TCRdb called clonotypes with MiXCR, one entry per CDR3 protein. The sample has hundreds of thousands of distinct CDR3 sequences, roughly 30% seen once. Sequences were derived from cultured CD8+ T cells from PBMCs, sampled from culture after CMV antigen stimulation. Source of these receptors: a human donor in good health (CMV status not recorded). Some clones in this sample may be carry-over from other donors' samples.

This clonotype was seen repeatedly, ten times or more. V usage is TRBV12-3 or TRBV12-4 and J usage is TRBJ1-2, with D possibly matching TRBD1 (6 bases). The CDR3 runs 16 residues. V was shortened by 5 bases and J by 5 bases, with 21 bases between the two germline ends. CDR3 coding DNA: TGTGCCAGCAGTAGCCTAGGTCCACAGGGACGGTATGGCTACACCTTC. This gives the protein CASSSLGPQGRYGYTF.

The V call is TRBV27, the J call TRBJ2-7; TRBD2 might be the D (6 bases). The CDR3 covers 13 residues. V was shortened by 3 bases and J by 3 bases, with 9 bases between the two germline ends. CDR1 is MNHEY and CDR2 is SMNVEV in the germline V gene (reference sequence). The CDR3 DNA reads as TGTGCCAGCAGTTTTGGGAGGAACTACGAGCAGTACGTC. It is translated as CASSFGRNYEQYV.

The V gene is TRBV9, the J gene TRBJ2-7, with 10 positions matching TRBD1. Germline lookup yields CDR1 SGDLS and CDR2 YYNGEE. V trimming: 3 bases; J trimming: 3 bases; junction bases outside the gene matches: 6. The CDR3 spans 15 residues. The CDR3 nucleotides read TGTGCCAGCAGCGGACAGGGGGCTCAGCACTACGAGCAGTACTTC. Amino acid sequence: CASSGQGAQHYEQYF.

This clonotype was seen a handful of times. The V and J genes are TRBV7-6 and TRBJ2-6; possible D gene TRBD2, 5 bases. V was clipped by 1 base and J by 0 bases, with 7 bases between them. The V gene's germline CDR1 is SGHVS and CDR2 FNYEAQ. The CDR3 length is 16 residues. CDR3 sequence: CASSLGGNSGANVLTF. CDR3 bases: TGTGCCAGCAGCTTAGGAGGGAACTCTGGGGCCAACGTCCTGACTTTC. Using reference TRBV7-6 and TRBJ2-6 for the parts outside the CDR3, the full variable domain is GAGVSQSPRYKVTKRGQDVALRCDPISGHVSLYWYRQALGQGPEFLTYFNYEAQQDKSGLPNDRFSAERPEGSISTLTIQRTEQRDSAMYRCASSLGGNSGANVLTFGAGSRLTVL.

The V gene is TRBV3-1, the J gene TRBJ2-5; 10 bases are shared with TRBD2. The CDR3 has 16 amino acids. V lost 0 bases, J lost 4 bases, and 5 bases stayed unmatched. CDR1 is LGHDT, CDR2 YNNKEL, per germline (reference sequence). The DNA for the CDR3 is TGTGCCAGCAGCCAAGATGTTAGCGGGGGGCCAGAGACCCAGTACTTC. Residues: CASSQDVSGGPETQYF.